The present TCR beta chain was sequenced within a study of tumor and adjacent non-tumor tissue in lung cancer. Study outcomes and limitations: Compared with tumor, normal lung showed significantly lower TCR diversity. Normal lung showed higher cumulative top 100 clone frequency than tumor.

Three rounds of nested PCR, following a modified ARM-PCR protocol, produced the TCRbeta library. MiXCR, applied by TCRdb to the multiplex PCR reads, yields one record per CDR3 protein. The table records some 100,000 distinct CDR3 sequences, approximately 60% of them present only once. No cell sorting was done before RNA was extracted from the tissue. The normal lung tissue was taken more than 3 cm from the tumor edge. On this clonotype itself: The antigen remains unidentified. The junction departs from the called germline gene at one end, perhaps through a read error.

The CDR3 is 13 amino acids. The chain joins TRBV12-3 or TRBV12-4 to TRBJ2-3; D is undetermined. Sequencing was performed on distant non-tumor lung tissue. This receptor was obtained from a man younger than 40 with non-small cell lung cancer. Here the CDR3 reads CARSLGEPDTQYF. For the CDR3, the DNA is TGTGCCCGCAGTTTGGGCGAACCTGATACGCAGTATTTT.